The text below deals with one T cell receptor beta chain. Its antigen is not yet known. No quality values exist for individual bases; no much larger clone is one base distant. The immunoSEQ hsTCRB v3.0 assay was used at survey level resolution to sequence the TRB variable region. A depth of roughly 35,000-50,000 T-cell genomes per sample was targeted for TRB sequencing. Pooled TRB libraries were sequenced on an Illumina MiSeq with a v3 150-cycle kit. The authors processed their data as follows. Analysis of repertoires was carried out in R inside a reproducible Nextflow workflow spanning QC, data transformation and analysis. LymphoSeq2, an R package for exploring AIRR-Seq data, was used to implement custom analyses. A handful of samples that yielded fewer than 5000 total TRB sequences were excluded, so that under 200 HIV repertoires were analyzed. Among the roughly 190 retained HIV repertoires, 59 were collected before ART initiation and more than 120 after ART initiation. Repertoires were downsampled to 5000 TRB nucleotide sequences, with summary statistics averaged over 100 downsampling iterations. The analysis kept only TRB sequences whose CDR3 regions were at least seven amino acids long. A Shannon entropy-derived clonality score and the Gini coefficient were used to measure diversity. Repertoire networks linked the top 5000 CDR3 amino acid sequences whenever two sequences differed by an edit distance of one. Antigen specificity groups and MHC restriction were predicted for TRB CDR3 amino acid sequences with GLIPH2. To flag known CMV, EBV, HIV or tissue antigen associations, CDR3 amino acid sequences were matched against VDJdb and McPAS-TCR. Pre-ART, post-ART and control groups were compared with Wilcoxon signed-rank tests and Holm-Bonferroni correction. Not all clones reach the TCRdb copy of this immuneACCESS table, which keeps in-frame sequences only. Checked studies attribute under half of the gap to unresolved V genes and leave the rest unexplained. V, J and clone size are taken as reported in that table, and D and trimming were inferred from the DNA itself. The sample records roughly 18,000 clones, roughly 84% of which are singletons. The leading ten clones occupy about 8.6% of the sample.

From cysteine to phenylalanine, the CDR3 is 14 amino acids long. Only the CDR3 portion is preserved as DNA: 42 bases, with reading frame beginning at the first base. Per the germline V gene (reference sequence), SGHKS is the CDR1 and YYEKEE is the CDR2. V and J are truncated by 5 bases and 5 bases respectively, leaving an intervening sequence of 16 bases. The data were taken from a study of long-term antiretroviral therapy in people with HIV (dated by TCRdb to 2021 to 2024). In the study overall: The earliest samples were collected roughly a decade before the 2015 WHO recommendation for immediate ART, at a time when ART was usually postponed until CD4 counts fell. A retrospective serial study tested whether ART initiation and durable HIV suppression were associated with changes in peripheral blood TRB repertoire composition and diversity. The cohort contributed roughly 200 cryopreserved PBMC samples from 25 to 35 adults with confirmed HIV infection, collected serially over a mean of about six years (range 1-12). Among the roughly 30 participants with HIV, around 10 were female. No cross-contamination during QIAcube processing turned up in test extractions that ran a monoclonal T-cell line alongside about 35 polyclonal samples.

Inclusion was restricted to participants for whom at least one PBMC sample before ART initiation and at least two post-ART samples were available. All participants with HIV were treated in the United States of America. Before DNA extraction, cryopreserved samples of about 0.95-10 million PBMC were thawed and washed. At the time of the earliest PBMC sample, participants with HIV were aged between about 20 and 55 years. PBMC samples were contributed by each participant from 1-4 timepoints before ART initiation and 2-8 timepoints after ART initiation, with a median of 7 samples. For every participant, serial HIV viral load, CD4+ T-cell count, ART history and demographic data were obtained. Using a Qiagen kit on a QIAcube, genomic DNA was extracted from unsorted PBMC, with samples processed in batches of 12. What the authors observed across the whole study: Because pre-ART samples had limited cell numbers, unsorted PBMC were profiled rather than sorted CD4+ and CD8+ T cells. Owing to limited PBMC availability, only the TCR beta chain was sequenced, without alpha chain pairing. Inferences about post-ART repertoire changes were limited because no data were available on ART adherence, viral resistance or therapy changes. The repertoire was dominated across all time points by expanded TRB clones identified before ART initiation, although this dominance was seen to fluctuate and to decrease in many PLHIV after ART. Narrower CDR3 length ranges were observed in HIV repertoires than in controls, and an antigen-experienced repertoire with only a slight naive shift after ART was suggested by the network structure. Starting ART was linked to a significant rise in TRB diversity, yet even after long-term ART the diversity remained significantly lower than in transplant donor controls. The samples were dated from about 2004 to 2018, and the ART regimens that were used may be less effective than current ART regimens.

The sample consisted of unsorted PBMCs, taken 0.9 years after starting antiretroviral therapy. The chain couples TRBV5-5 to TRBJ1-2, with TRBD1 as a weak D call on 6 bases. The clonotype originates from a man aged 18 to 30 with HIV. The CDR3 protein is CASRIPQGLYGYTF. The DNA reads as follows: TGTGCCAGCAGGATACCTCAGGGGTTATATGGCTACACCTTC.